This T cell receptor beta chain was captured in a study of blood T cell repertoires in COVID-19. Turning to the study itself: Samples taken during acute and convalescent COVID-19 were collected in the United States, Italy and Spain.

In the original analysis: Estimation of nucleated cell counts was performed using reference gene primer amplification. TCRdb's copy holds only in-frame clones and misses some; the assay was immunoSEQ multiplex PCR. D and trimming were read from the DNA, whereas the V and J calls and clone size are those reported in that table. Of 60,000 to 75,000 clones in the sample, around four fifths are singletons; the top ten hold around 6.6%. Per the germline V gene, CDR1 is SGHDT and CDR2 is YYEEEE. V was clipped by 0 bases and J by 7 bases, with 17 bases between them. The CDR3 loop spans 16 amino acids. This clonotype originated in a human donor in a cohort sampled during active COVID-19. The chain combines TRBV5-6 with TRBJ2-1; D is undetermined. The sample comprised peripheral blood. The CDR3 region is CASSLELARVLNEQFF. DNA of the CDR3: TGTGCCAGCAGCTTGGAATTAGCAAGAGTACTAAATGAGCAGTTCTTC.